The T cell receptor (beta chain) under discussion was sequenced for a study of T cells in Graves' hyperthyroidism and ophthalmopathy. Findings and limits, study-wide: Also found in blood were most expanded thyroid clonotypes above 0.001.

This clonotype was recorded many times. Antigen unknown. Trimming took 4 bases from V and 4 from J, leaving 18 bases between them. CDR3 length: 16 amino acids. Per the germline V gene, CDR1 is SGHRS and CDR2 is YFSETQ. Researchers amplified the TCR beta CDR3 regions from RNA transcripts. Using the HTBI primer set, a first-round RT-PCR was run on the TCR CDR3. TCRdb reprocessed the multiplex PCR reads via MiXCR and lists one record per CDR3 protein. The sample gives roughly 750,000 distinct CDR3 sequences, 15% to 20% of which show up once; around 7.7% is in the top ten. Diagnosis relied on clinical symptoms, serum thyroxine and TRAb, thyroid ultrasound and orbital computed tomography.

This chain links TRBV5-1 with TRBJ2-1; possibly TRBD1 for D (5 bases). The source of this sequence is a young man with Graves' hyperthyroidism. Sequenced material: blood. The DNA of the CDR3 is TGCGCCAGCAGCCCCCAACCGGCAGGGCATTACAATGAGCAGTTCTTC. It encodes CASSPQPAGHYNEQFF.